A selection of T cell receptor beta chains follows, all from one sample in a study of siplizumab effects on memory and regulatory T cells. The data were produced by immunoSEQ multiplex PCR, yet TCRdb's version contains in-frame clones alone and is incomplete. The repertoire holds about 87,000 clones, with 80% to 90% as singletons. Input material: Tregs sorted from blood. The receptors were gathered from a human donor in good health. Both conserved end residues are part of each CDR3. The order of the fields is J gene, V gene, CDR3 protein.

TRBJ1-1 | TRBV5-1 | CASSLVPGESLNTEAFF
TRBJ2-7 | TRBV30 | CAWSELYEQYF
TRBJ2-4 | TRBV4-3 | CASSQVLESKNIQYF
TRBJ2-1 | TRBV4-1 | CASSQDFGSAYNEQFF
TRBJ2-5 | TRBV5-6 | CASSLKGEANQYF
TRBJ2-5 | TRBV5-1 | CASSRFGQPWEETQYF
TRBJ1-5 | TRBV6-5 | CASSYSNAGGQPQHF
TRBJ1-5 | TRBV2 | CASSRDRFSNQPQHF
TRBJ1-5 | TRBV2 | CASNGRGPNQPQHF
TRBJ2-3 | TRBV6-5 | CASSYVSGWTDTQYF
TRBJ1-5 | TRBV28 | CASSWTGNQPQHF
TRBJ1-2 | TRBV5-5 | CASSLFTGLSRYTF
TRBJ1-1 | TRBV7-9 | CASSPWTTEAFF
TRBJ2-2 | TRBV7-7 | CASSLGTGWGELFF
TRBJ1-4 | TRBV29-1 | CSVDRQGAGEKLFF
TRBJ2-3 | TRBV5-4 | CASSLGVARTPDTQYF
TRBJ1-6 | TRBV7-9 | CASSLAIYNSPLHF
TRBJ1-1 | TRBV19 | CASSTQWVGNTEAFF
TRBJ2-5 | TRBV18 | CASSPLGETQYF
TRBJ2-7 | TRBV6-1 | CASSEPQGSYEQYF
TRBJ1-6 | TRBV5-6 | CASSRDRGFSPLHF
TRBJ1-1 | TRBV5-4 | CASSLDERENTEAFF
TRBJ2-3 | TRBV7-7 | CAVSSGGTDTQYF
TRBJ1-4 | TRBV6-5 | CASSYSGTGVEKLFF
TRBJ1-1 | TRBV5-6 | CASSFTPGQGTEAFF
TRBJ1-5 | TRBV18 | CASSPLTGNQPQHF
TRBJ2-7 | TRBV19 | CASTPGRSYEQYF
TRBJ2-2 | TRBV4-2 | CASSQDVDILAGELFF
TRBJ1-6 | TRBV25-1 | CASSGLLGGSPLHF
TRBJ2-7 | TRBV11-3 | CASSSDGGEQYF
TRBJ2-1 | TRBV18 | CASSPSPGGRGNEQFF
TRBJ1-1 | TRBV5-1 | CASSLGGALATEAFF
TRBJ1-4 | TRBV4-1 | CASSQASPGGRKKLFF
TRBJ2-1 | TRBV5-1 | CASRSGTTSYNEQFF
TRBJ1-2 | TRBV19 | CASSIEGQGYGYTF
TRBJ2-7 | TRBV11-1 | CASSFGLAGGVKQYF
TRBJ2-1 | TRBV11-3 | CASAPGVAANEQFF
TRBJ1-1 | TRBV18 | CASSPPLQGIPEAFF
TRBJ2-6 | TRBV9 | CASSVDSGGIVWPNVLTF
TRBJ1-1 | TRBV10-2 | CASSPQGTNTEAFF
TRBJ2-2 | TRBV4-1 | CASSPSSGGVTGELFF
TRBJ2-5 | TRBV10-1 | CATTPGPGTSTGETQYF
TRBJ1-1 | TRBV7-3 | CASSRGTQNTEAFF
TRBJ2-1 | TRBV7-2 | CASSTPYNEQFF
TRBJ2-2 | TRBV9 | CASSISTSGGNTGELFF
TRBJ1-1 | TRBV6-1 | CASSKQGPTGTEAFF
TRBJ1-1 | TRBV27 | CASSLRQGSMFF
TRBJ1-5 | TRBV2 | CASRGTGGQPQHF
TRBJ2-1 | TRBV5-6 | CASSLAGPGTKFF
TRBJ1-3 | TRBV6-6 | CASAVAGVASGNTIYF
TRBJ2-7 | TRBV21-1 | CASSKAGDRASYEQYF